A selection of T cell receptor beta chains follows, all from one sample in a study of T cell responses to AZD1222 COVID-19 vaccine. Profiled with immunoSEQ multiplex PCR; TCRdb holds only in-frame clones, not every one. In the table there are over 110,000 clones, around 90% of which are singletons. This sample comprised peripheral blood, obtained on day 0 of AZD1222 vaccination. Receptors were obtained from an adult in good health. CDR3s include the opening cysteine and the closing phenylalanine or tryptophan. D genes are given only for firm matches. Size tells how often a clone was seen (once, few, many) or the class of an expanded clone, and some rows leave it out.

d_gene,abundance,j_gene,v_gene,CDR3nt,CDR3aa
.,.,TRBJ1-2,TRBV9,TGTGCCAGCAGCGCGGACAGTCAAGCTAACTATGGCTACACCTTC,CASSADSQANYGYTF
.,.,TRBJ1-1,TRBV12-3/TRBV12-4,TGTGCCAGCACCGGGACCCTCGAGGGGGGGGCTTTCTTT,CASTGTLEGGAFF
.,.,TRBJ1-5,TRBV10-1,TGCGCCAGCAGTGAGTCATGGGGCCAGCCCCAGCATTTT,CASSESWGQPQHF
.,.,TRBJ1-5,TRBV6-4,TGTGCCAGCAGGAACCGGGACAAGCGTTTAAATCAGCCCCAGCATTTT,CASRNRDKRLNQPQHF
TRBD1,.,TRBJ2-7,TRBV9,TGTGCCAGCAGTCCACCGACAGGGGCCGAGCAGTACTTC,CASSPPTGAEQYF
.,.,TRBJ1-2,TRBV10-3,TGTGCCATCAGTGTACAAGCAAACTATGGCTACACCTTC,CAISVQANYGYTF
.,few,TRBJ1-2,TRBV2,TGTGCCAGCAGTAGTAAGGGCGGCCAGGGGATCTATGGCTACACCTTC,CASSSKGGQGIYGYTF
.,once,TRBJ1-3,TRBV11-3,TGTGCCAGCACGGCTCTCTCTGGAAACACCATATATTTT,CASTALSGNTIYF
.,.,TRBJ2-5,TRBV6-2/TRBV6-3,TGTGCCAGCAGTTGGGAAGAGACCCAGTACTTC,CASSWEETQYF
TRBD2,.,TRBJ2-1,TRBV7-8,TGTGCCAGCAGCTTAGTCGTGGCGGGAGGCTACAATGAGCAGTTCTTC,CASSLVVAGGYNEQFF
TRBD2,.,TRBJ2-2,TRBV7-6,TGTGCCAGCAGCTACCCATCGGGGGAGGGTGGCACCGGGGAGCTGTTTTTT,CASSYPSGEGGTGELFF
TRBD1,.,TRBJ1-5,TRBV28,TGTGCCCTCCAGGAGGGGGCCAATCAGCCCCAGCATTTT,CALQEGANQPQHF
.,.,TRBJ1-5,TRBV6-1,TGTGCCAGCAGTGAAACAGGTTCCTATTATCAGCCCCAGCATTTT,CASSETGSYYQPQHF
.,.,TRBJ2-4,TRBV28,TGTGCCAGCAGTTCCTTTGCGACCTGGAGAAACATTCAGTACTTC,CASSSFATWRNIQYF
.,.,TRBJ1-1,TRBV29-1,TGCAGCGTGGGGAGTTACACTGAAGCTTTCTTT,CSVGSYTEAFF
TRBD2,.,TRBJ2-7,TRBV5-4,TGTGCCAGCAGCTACGGGACTAGCAGATACGAGCAGTACTTC,CASSYGTSRYEQYF
.,.,TRBJ1-1,TRBV18,TGTGCCAGCTCACCGGAAGGCCGGAACACTGAAGCTTTCTTT,CASSPEGRNTEAFF
.,.,TRBJ1-2,TRBV29-1,TGCAGCGCCCGGGGCCTGGGTGGCTACACCTTC,CSARGLGGYTF
.,.,TRBJ1-5,TRBV30,TGTGCCTGGAGTAGGCAGGGCAACCAGCCCCAGCATTTT,CAWSRQGNQPQHF
TRBD2,few,TRBJ2-3,TRBV2,TGTGCCAGCATCGGACTAGCGGGAGAGGGCACAGATACGCAGTATTTT,CASIGLAGEGTDTQYF
TRBD1,.,TRBJ2-5,TRBV28,TGTGCCAGCAGAAACAGGGGGGAAGAGACCCAGTACTTC,CASRNRGEETQYF
TRBD1,.,TRBJ1-5,TRBV5-8,TGTGCCAGCAGCTTGCGGTGGGGACAGAAAAATCAGCCCCAGCATTTT,CASSLRWGQKNQPQHF
TRBD1,once,TRBJ1-5,TRBV29-1,TGCAGCGCCGGGACAGGGAACCCTGATAGCAATCAGCCCCAGCATTTT,CSAGTGNPDSNQPQHF
.,once,TRBJ2-2,TRBV28,TGTGCCAGCAGTTCCGCCCGTGGGGCCGGGGAGCTGTTTTTT,CASSSARGAGELFF
.,.,TRBJ1-3,TRBV4-3,TGCGCCAGCAGCCAAGCGGGGGGATTTTCTGGAAACACCATATATTTT,CASSQAGGFSGNTIYF
.,.,TRBJ1-1,TRBV11-3,TGTGCCAGCAGCTCGGCGGGTCGGGGGAACACTGAAGCTTTCTTT,CASSSAGRGNTEAFF
TRBD2,.,TRBJ2-7,TRBV6-5,TGTGCCAGCATGTTGCGGGAGGGCCAGGACGAGCAGTACTTC,CASMLREGQDEQYF
.,once,TRBJ1-5,TRBV7-2,TGTGCCAGCAGCTTAGACGGAACGATCCAGCCCCAGCATTTT,CASSLDGTIQPQHF
TRBD1,.,TRBJ1-1,TRBV7-2,TGTGCCAGCAGCCCCTGGACAGGGAACACTGAAGCTTTCTTT,CASSPWTGNTEAFF
.,.,TRBJ2-4,TRBV3-1/TRBV3-2,TGTGCCAGCAGCATCGATGGGGGGACCAAAAACATTCAGTACTTC,CASSIDGGTKNIQYF